Reported below is one TCR beta chain. Recipients received nonmyeloablative bone marrow transplants from related graft donors, with transient mixed chimerism. Data came from immunoSEQ multiplex PCR; TCRdb stores just in-frame clones and leaves some out. The table shows around 64,000 clones, with about 89% occurring only once. This record comes from a study of Tregs in tolerant kidney transplant recipients. Germline CDR1 and CDR2: SQVTM and ANQGSEA. V lost 3 bases to trimming and J lost 4 bases, with 9 bases between them. The CDR3 length is 12 residues. The V call is TRBV29-1, the J call TRBJ1-1; D is unclear. This receptor was identified in a human patient who received a combined kidney and bone marrow transplant. Some T cells may possibly be graft donor cells. Sequenced material: CD4+ T cells from blood (PBMCs), taken 6 months after the transplant. CDR3 in amino acids: CSVDPEATEAFF. The CDR3 DNA sequence: TGCAGCGTTGATCCGGAGGCCACTGAAGCTTTCTTT.